This T cell receptor (beta chain) was observed in a study of T cell responses to AZD1222 COVID-19 vaccine. Whether given at about 4 or about 12 weeks, second doses were pooled. Regarding this clone: Its cognate antigen is unknown.

Some clones are missing from TCRdb's copy, which holds only in-frame ones; the method was immunoSEQ multiplex PCR. The table lists 150,000 to 200,000 clones, around 94% of them singletons. General study findings and limits: Repertoires were collected only later (after the peak T cell response had occurred).

This material consisted of peripheral blood, taken 28 days after the second AZD1222 dose. This TCR came from an adult who received the AZD1222 COVID-19 vaccine.

CDR3 DNA sequence: TGCGCCAGCAAAGGGCAGCCCCAGCATTTT. Protein product: CASKGQPQHF. This chain uses TRBV5-1 with TRBJ1-5; D is unclear. CDR3 length: 10 residues. V lost 6 bases and J lost 7, with 5 bases in between. Per the germline V gene, CDR1 is SGHRS and CDR2 is YFSETQ.